The 3 T cell receptor beta chains below all came from one sample that was sequenced in a study of T cell repertoires in aging, cancer and after chemotherapy. TRB rearrangements spanning V, D and J were amplified using mixed TRB-A/B primers. Via MiXCR, TCRdb re-called the multiplex PCR reads, giving one row per CDR3 protein. The profile shows thousands of distinct CDR3 sequences, 25% to 30% of them singletons. The template was genomic DNA from peripheral blood, not RNA. Sequencing was done on a sample of blood. All receptors come from a human donor with a blood cancer. The donor label of this sample is uncertain.

The chain recombines TRBV12-3 or TRBV12-4 with TRBJ2-7; D is unresolved. The CDR3 has 11 amino acids. The V end was cut by 8 bases, the J end by 5 bases, with 10 bases between. As DNA, the CDR3 is TGTGCCAGCTCCCGACGGAACGAGCAGTACTTC. This sequence encodes CASSRRNEQYF.

This clonotype has just one count. The chain has TRBV4-2 and TRBJ1-5; D uncertain. The V end was cut by 1 base, the J end by 4 bases, with 8 bases between. Germline lookup yields CDR1 LGHNA and CDR2 YNFKEQ. This CDR3 spans 14 amino acids. The chain's CDR3 is CASSQGAQNQPQHF. CDR3 DNA: TGTGCCAGCAGCCAAGGGGCCCAAAATCAGCCCCAGCATTTT.

This clonotype is classed as medium-sized (0.01 to 0.1%). V gene TRBV19 combines with J gene TRBJ2-4; D gene uncertain. From germline, CDR1 is LNHDA and CDR2 SQIVND (reference sequence). The CDR3 has 13 amino acids. Trimming pared 6 bases from V and 9 bases from J, leaving 15 bases between. DNA for the CDR3: TGTGCCAGTAGCACAGAGGTCCTTGCCATTCAGTACTTC. Amino acids: CASSTEVLAIQYF.